Listed here is a single TCR beta chain. Its antigen is currently unknown. The record originates from a study of human T cells and chemical hapten exposure. Study-level information: In the sensitization step, 2% DPC was placed on roughly 2 cm by roughly 2 cm of upper inner arm skin.

TCRdb re-derived calls from the RACE reads in MiXCR, one entry per CDR3 protein. Of roughly 200,000 distinct CDR3 sequences in the sample, approximately 20% were seen once. CDR3 length: 14 amino acids. Germline V gene sequence: CDR1 SEHNR, CDR2 FQNEAQ (reference sequence). Trimming stripped 1 base from V and 0 bases from J, with 6 bases between. Broader study findings: TCRs exceeding a frequency of 1 in 1000 stayed unchanged under DPC sensitization. The presence of alopecia in the donors means their immune response may differ from healthy people's. Expanded TCRs made up significantly more big CDR3 similarity clusters than controls did.

Sample time point: patch test 1, 2 weeks after DPC sensitization. The treatment is: therapeutic diphenylcyclopropenone sensitization with weekly scalp DPC. Sample: whole blood, taken in connection with sensitization to the hapten diphenylcyclopropenone (DPC). The receptor was isolated from a woman aged 50 to 60 with alopecia areata. Some clones in this sample may be carry-over from other donors' samples. This chain links TRBV7-9 with TRBJ2-5, with D hard to call. The CDR3 protein is CASSLVWNQETQYF. The CDR3 DNA follows: TGTGCCAGCAGCTTAGTCTGGAACCAAGAGACCCAGTACTTC.